This T cell receptor (beta chain) stems from a study of tumor-infiltrating lymphocytes in primary liver carcinoma. Across the study: Patients were both men and women, whose ages ran from 30 to 69 years. Overall study findings and caveats: The difference in top-250-clone fraction between tumors and blood was significant, favoring tumors (p = 0.039). Unsorted bulk samples meant CD4+ and CD8+ repertoires went uncompared.

Regarding this clonotype: Its antigen is undetermined.

TCR beta cDNA was prepared out of roughly 0.45 ug total RNA by means of a constant-region primer. TCR beta libraries came from three nested multiplex PCR rounds using slightly modified ARM-PCR. The study ran its first two PCR rounds for around 9 cycles each, using TRBV1-TRBV30 forward primers and a C-beta reverse primer. Each CDR3 protein gets one entry after TCRdb re-called the multiplex PCR reads with MiXCR. The table records about 180,000 distinct CDR3 sequences, about 60% of them present only once. RNA isolated from unsorted whole blood supplied the blood RNA, with germline DNA also extracted. Peripheral blood, around 4 milliliters, was collected prior to surgery. There are 15 residues in the CDR3. V dropped 4 bases and J dropped 6 bases, with 16 bases sitting between them. Looked up from germline, CDR1 is MNHNY and CDR2 is SVGAGI (reference sequence).

Sequenced material: peripheral blood. The V call is TRBV6-6, the J call TRBJ1-5; D not certain. This TCR was recovered from a middle-aged man with primary liver carcinoma and hepatitis B virus infection. CDR3 residues: CASSSPDGPGQPQHF. CDR3 nucleotides: TGTGCCAGCAGTTCTCCAGACGGCCCAGGTCAGCCCCAGCATTTT.